These 2 T cell receptor beta chains were sequenced from one sample in a study of T cell responses to AZD1222 COVID-19 vaccine. Sequencing was performed with immunoSEQ multiplex PCR; in TCRdb, only in-frame clones are kept and a portion is missing. The sample contains about 120,000 clones, about 92% of which appear only once. The sample here was peripheral blood, taken on day 0 of AZD1222 vaccination. The receptor source for this set is an adult in good health.

The V gene is TRBV2, the J gene TRBJ1-1; 8 nucleotides match TRBD1. J was trimmed by 2 bases and V by 8 bases; bases with no gene match: 7. Germline loops: CDR1 SNHLY, CDR2 FYNNEI. The CDR3 extends over 14 amino acids. In nucleotides, the CDR3 is TGTGCCAGCGGGCGACAGGGGCAAAACACTGAAGCTTTCTTT. Residues: CASGRQGQNTEAFF.

V is TRBV6-2 or TRBV6-3 and J is TRBJ2-5, with D unclear. The ends were cut back, 5 bases at V and 4 bases at J, with 8 bases in the middle. Germline CDR1 MNHEY, CDR2 SVGEGT. The CDR3 covers 12 residues. The CDR3 spells CASSLRSETQYF. The CDR3 DNA sequence: TGTGCCAGCAGTCTACGTTCAGAGACCCAGTACTTC.